This TCR beta chain was captured by sequencing in a study of beta chain features in type 1 diabetes. There are a few counts of this clone. What it binds is not known. Regarding the study as a whole: Significant though moderate, a shortening of TCRB CDR3s appeared in all four CD4+ subsets of Type 1 diabetes patients.

Expressed TCRB transcripts were sequenced because the isolated RNA had all been reverse transcribed beforehand. Generated by immunoSEQ multiplex PCR, the TCRdb table keeps only in-frame clones and is missing some. The table shows over 500,000 clones, with 15% to 17% occurring only once. The CDR3 is made up of 15 amino acids. The germline CDR1 and CDR2 sequences are SGHTA and FQGNSA. The trim removed 5 bases at V and 5 bases at J, leaving 7 bases unmatched. The chain has TRBV7-2 and TRBJ1-2; 11 nucleotides match TRBD1. The specimen sequenced was naive CD4+ T cells from blood. The sequence was obtained from a young man in good health. The CDR3 reads CASSIGQGAFYGYTF. CDR3 in DNA: TGTGCCAGCAGCATAGGACAGGGGGCGTTTTATGGCTACACCTTC.